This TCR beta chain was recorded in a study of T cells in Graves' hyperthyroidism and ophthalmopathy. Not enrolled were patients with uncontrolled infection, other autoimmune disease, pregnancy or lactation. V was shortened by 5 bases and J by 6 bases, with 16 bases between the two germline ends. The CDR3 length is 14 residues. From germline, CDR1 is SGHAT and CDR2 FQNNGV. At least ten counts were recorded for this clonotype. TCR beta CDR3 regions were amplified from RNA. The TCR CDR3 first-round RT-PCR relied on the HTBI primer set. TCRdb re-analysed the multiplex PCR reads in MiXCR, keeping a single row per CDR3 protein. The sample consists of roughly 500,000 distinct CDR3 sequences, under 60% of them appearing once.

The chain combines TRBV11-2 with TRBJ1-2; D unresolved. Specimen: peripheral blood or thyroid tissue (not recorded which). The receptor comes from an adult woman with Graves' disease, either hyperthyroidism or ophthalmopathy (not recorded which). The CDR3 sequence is CASSPLRFPNGYTF. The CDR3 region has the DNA TGTGCCAGCAGCCCCCTCAGGTTTCCTAATGGCTACACCTTC.